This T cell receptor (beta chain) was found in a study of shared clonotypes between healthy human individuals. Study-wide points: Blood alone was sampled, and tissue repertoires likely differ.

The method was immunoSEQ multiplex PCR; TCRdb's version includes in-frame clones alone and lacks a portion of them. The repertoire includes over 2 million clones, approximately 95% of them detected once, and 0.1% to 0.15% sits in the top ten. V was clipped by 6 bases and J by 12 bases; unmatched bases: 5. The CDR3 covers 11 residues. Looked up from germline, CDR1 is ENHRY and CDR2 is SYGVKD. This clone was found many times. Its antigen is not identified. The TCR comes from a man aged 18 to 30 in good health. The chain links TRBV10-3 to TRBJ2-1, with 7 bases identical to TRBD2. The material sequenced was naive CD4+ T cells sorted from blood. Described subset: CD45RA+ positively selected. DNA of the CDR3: TGTGCCATCAGGGGGGGGTACGTGCAGTTCTTC. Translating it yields CAIRGGYVQFF.